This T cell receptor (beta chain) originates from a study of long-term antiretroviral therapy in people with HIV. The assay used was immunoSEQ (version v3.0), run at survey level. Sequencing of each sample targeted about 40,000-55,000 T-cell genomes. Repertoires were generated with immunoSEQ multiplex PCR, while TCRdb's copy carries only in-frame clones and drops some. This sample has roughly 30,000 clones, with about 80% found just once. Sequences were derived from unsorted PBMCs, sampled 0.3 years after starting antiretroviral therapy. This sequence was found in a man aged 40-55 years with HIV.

CDR3 loop: CASIVGLAISYEQYF. CDR3 coding DNA: TGTGCCAGTATTGTGGGACTAGCGATTTCCTACGAGCAGTACTTC. V usage is TRBV2 and J usage is TRBJ2-7; 10 bases map to TRBD2. CDR1 is SNHLY, CDR2 FYNNEI, per germline. Trimming cost V 9 bases and J 1 base; bases outside gene matches: 9. This CDR3 spans 15 amino acids. The variable domain in full, with the rest retrieved from reference TRBV2 and TRBJ2-7, is EPEVTQTPSHQVTQMGQEVILRCVPISNHLYFYWYRQILGQKVEFLVSFYNNEISEKSEIFDDQFSVERPDGSNFTLKIRSTKLEDSAMYFCASIVGLAISYEQYFGPGTRLTVT.